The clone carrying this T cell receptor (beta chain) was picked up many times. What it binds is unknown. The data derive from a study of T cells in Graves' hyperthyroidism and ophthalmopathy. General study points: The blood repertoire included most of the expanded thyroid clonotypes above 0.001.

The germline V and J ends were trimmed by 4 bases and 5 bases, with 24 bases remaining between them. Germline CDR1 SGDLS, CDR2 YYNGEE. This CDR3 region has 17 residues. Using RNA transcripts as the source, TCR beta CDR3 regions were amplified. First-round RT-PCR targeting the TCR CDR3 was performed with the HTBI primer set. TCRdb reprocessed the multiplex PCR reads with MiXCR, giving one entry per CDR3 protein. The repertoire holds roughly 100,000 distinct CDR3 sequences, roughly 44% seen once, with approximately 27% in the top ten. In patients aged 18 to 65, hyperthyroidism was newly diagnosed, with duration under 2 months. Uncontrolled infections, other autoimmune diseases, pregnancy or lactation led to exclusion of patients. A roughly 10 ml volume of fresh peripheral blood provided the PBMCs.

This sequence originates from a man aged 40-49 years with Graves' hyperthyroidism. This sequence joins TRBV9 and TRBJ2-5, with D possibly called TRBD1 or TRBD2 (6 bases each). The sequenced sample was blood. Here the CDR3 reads CASSFGLGGTLGETQYF. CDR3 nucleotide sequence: TGTGCCAGCAGCTTCGGGTTAGGGGGGACCCTGGGGGAGACCCAGTACTTC.